What follows are 25 T cell receptor beta chains derived from one specimen sequenced in a study of T cell responses to AZD1222 COVID-19 vaccine. Data came from immunoSEQ multiplex PCR; TCRdb stores just in-frame clones and leaves some out. Among about 130,000 clones, under 95% were seen once, and the ten largest hold under 2%. The sample was peripheral blood, taken on day 0 of AZD1222 vaccination. Receptors originate from an adult in good health.

The rearrangement links TRBV7-2 to TRBJ2-7, with 7 bases fitting TRBD1. The CDR3 has 14 residues. With V trimmed by 5 bases and J by 4 bases, 8 bases remained unmatched. Germline V gives CDR1 SGHTA, CDR2 FQGNSA. The CDR3 DNA reads as TGTGCCAGCAGCACTCCGGGACAGATTTACGAGCAGTACTTC. This gives the protein CASSTPGQIYEQYF.

The chain uses TRBV7-2 and TRBJ2-3; D ambiguous. V lost 4 bases and J 7 bases, leaving 3 bases between the germline ends. CDR1 and CDR2 (germline): SGHTA, FQGNSA. The CDR3 spans 10 residues. For the CDR3, the DNA is TGTGCCAGCAGCTCCCATACGCAGTATTTT. It translates to CASSSHTQYF. The whole variable domain, remainder taken from reference TRBV7-2 and TRBJ2-3, is GAGVSQSPSNKVTEKGKDVELRCDPISGHTALYWYRQSLGQGLEFLIYFQGNSAPDKSGLPSDRFSAERTGGSVSTLTIQRTQQEDSAVYLCASSSHTQYFGPGTRLTVL.

This sequence joins TRBV5-3 and TRBJ2-7; no reliable D call. TRBV5-3 is treated as an ORF (open reading frame) with a function not yet certain. There are 16 residues in the CDR3. Trimming stripped 0 bases from V and 1 base from J, with 14 bases between. CDR3 region: CARSLGQDGGSYEQYF. DNA for the CDR3: TGTGCCAGAAGCTTGGGCCAGGATGGTGGGTCCTACGAGCAGTACTTC.

The rearrangement joins TRBV9 to TRBJ2-6; 8 bases match TRBD2. Trimming took 4 bases from V and 2 from J; bases not matched to a gene: 11. CDR1 SGDLS and CDR2 YYNGEE come from the germline V gene. The CDR3 spans 18 residues. This CDR3 reads CASSKAGTRNTGANVLTF. CDR3 nucleotide sequence: TGTGCCAGCAGCAAAGCCGGGACTAGGAACACTGGGGCCAACGTCCTGACTTTC.

This clone was seen only once. The chain couples TRBV12-5 to TRBJ2-1; D is ambiguous. The CDR3 contains 12 residues. CDR1 and CDR2 (germline): LGHNT, FRNRAP. V was cut by 3 bases and J by 8 bases, with 8 bases left in between. The CDR3 spells CASGFMGYEQFF. In DNA, the CDR3 is TGTGCTAGTGGTTTTATGGGCTATGAGCAGTTCTTC.

This chain connects TRBV10-2 to TRBJ2-5, with D perhaps TRBD1 (6 bases). CDR1 is WSHSY, CDR2 SAAADI, per germline. The CDR3 consists of 14 residues. V lost 2 bases and J 1 base, leaving 8 bases between the germline ends. As DNA, the CDR3 is TGCGCCAGCAGTGAGGGGGGCCCCCAAGAGACCCAGTACTTC. This translates into CASSEGGPQETQYF.

The chain carries TRBV12-3 or TRBV12-4 and TRBJ1-5; D remains unclear. Trimming cost V 3 bases and J 4 bases, with 7 bases left between them. CDR3 length: 13 residues. The chain's CDR3 is CASSLVRNQPQHF. The CDR3, as DNA: TGTGCCAGCAGTTTGGTGCGAAATCAGCCCCAGCATTTT.

The V gene is TRBV29-1, the J gene TRBJ1-2, with 9 bases that match TRBD1. The V gene end was trimmed by 4 bases and the J gene end by 2 bases; junction bases not matched to a gene: 8. The CDR3 runs 15 residues. Germline V CDR1 and CDR2: SQVTM, ANQGSEA. CDR3 bases: TGCAGCGTTGGCCGGACAGGGGCCACCAACTATGGCTACACCTTC. Protein: CSVGRTGATNYGYTF.

This clone was recorded a few times. The chain joins TRBV2 to TRBJ1-1; the D is unclear. There are 14 residues in the CDR3. Germline V gene sequence: CDR1 SNHLY, CDR2 FYNNEI. With 2 bases removed from V and 0 bases from J, the gap between germline ends came to 7 bases. The CDR3 sequence is CASSEPKMNTEAFF. The CDR3 coding sequence is TGTGCCAGCAGTGAACCAAAGATGAACACTGAAGCTTTCTTT.

J is TRBJ1-6 and V is TRBV7-2, with a tentative D call TRBD1 (5 bases). There are 15 residues in the CDR3. Germline V gene lookup returns CDR1 SGHTA and CDR2 FQGNSA. V lost 2 bases to trimming and J lost 7 bases, with 12 bases between them. CDR3 nucleotide sequence: TGTGCCAGCAGCTTAAGTGCTGGGGACAATTCACCCCTCCACTTT. It codes for CASSLSAGDNSPLHF.

The rearrangement joins TRBV5-4 to TRBJ2-3; TRBD1 aligns across 9 bases. Trimming cost V 4 bases and J 5 bases; bases outside gene matches: 8. Germline CDR1 and CDR2: SGHNT and YYREEE (reference sequence). The CDR3 loop spans 15 amino acids. In DNA, the CDR3 is TGTGCCAGCAGCGGAGCGGACAGGGGCAGAGATACGCAGTATTTT. The encoded protein is CASSGADRGRDTQYF.

V usage is TRBV9 and J usage is TRBJ1-1; D uncertain. The CDR3 is 14 amino acids. The V and J ends lost 0 bases and 0 bases respectively, with 6 bases between them. The V gene's germline CDR1 is SGDLS and CDR2 YYNGEE. The CDR3 bases are TGTGCCAGCAGCGTAGCCTCGATGAACACTGAAGCTTTCTTT. It is translated as CASSVASMNTEAFF.

A single count supports this clone. The chain is built from TRBV20-1 and TRBJ1-6; the D gene is possibly TRBD1 (6 bases). Per germline, CDR1 DFQATT and CDR2 SNEGSKA (reference sequence). This CDR3 comprises 13 residues. V lost 3 bases and J 10 bases, leaving 13 bases between the germline ends. CDR3 sequence (DNA): TGCAGTGCTAGTGTACAGGGCGGCTCACCCCTCCACTTT. Protein product: CSASVQGGSPLHF.

The CDR3 coding sequence is TGTGCCAGCGAACCTCTAGCGGGGGCCCCACTCGAGCAGTACTTC. Translated, it gives CASEPLAGAPLEQYF. The chain joins TRBV2 to TRBJ2-7; 10 bases align to TRBD2. This CDR3 contains 15 residues. Unmatched junction bases numbered 13, after V lost 8 bases and J lost 6 bases. CDR1 is SNHLY and CDR2 is FYNNEI in the germline V gene.

The chain has TRBV18 and TRBJ2-4; 8 bases agree with TRBD1. This CDR3 is 12 amino acids long. Germline loops: CDR1 KGHSH, CDR2 LQKENI. Losses at the gene ends were 8 bases for V and 5 bases for J; bases not matched to a gene: 2. The CDR3 protein is CASQQGENIQYF. CDR3 coding DNA: TGTGCCAGCCAACAGGGGGAAAACATTCAGTACTTC.

This rearrangement joins TRBV11-2 to TRBJ1-3, with a tentative D call TRBD1 (6 bases). With 5 bases removed from V and 6 bases from J, the gap between germline ends came to 11 bases. The CDR3 is 13 residues long. The germline gives CDR1 SGHAT, CDR2 FQNNGV. In DNA form, the CDR3 reads TGTGCCAGCAGCGGGTCAGGGGAAAACACCATATATTTT. This translates into CASSGSGENTIYF.

This clone showed up just a few times. The chain employs TRBV7-2 and TRBJ2-3; the D is unclear. V shed 0 bases and J shed 1 base, with 5 bases lying between them. CDR1 and CDR2 from the germline V gene are SGHTA and FQGNSA. The CDR3 is made up of 14 amino acids. The CDR3 DNA reads TGTGCCAGCAGCTTAGCCTCGGGCACAGATACGCAGTATTTT. Translation: CASSLASGTDTQYF.

The chain's CDR3 is CSVVNTEAFF. The CDR3 coding sequence is TGCAGCGTTGTGAACACTGAAGCTTTCTTT. This rearrangement joins TRBV29-1 to TRBJ1-1; D call uncertain. CDR1 and CDR2 (germline): SQVTM, ANQGSEA. The CDR3 runs to 10 residues. Trimming took 4 bases from V and 0 from J, leaving 0 bases between them.

The chain is built from TRBV6-5 and TRBJ1-2; 7 bases match TRBD1. The trim removed 6 bases at V and 4 bases at J, leaving 8 bases unmatched. The CDR3 is 14 residues long. CDR1 and CDR2 from the germline V gene are MNHEY and SVGAGI. The CDR3 spells CASSYDRDGYGYTF. Written as DNA, the CDR3 is TGTGCCAGCAGCTACGACAGGGATGGCTATGGCTACACCTTC.

The rearrangement uses TRBV29-1 and TRBJ1-2; possibly TRBD1 for D (5 bases). Germline V gene sequence: CDR1 SQVTM, CDR2 ANQGSEA. The V end lost 3 bases, the J end lost 6 bases, and 11 bases lay between the germline ends. The CDR3 consists of 12 residues. The CDR3 is CSVDLGDNGYTF. The CDR3 DNA follows: TGCAGCGTTGACTTGGGGGATAATGGCTACACCTTC.

The rearrangement links TRBV4-3 to TRBJ2-2; D may be TRBD1 (8 bases). The germline V and J ends were trimmed by 3 bases and 6 bases, with 14 bases remaining between them. Germline V gives CDR1 LGHNA, CDR2 YSLEER. CDR3 length equals 15 residues. CDR3 residues: CASSHWTGRAGELFF. DNA of the CDR3: TGCGCCAGCAGCCACTGGACAGGGAGGGCCGGGGAGCTGTTTTTT.

This clone was seen only once. The chain is built from TRBV24-1 and TRBJ2-5; D is possibly TRBD1 (6 bases). Germline assignment: CDR1 KGHDR and CDR2 SFDVKD. This CDR3 is built from 14 residues. The ends were cut back, 6 bases at V and 1 base at J, with 11 bases in the middle. CDR3 loop: CATSPQGPQETQYF. The CDR3, as DNA: TGTGCCACCAGTCCCCAGGGGCCCCAAGAGACCCAGTACTTC.

The CDR3 loop is CASSLEGRTEAFF. The DNA for the CDR3 is TGTGCCAGCAGTTTGGAGGGAAGGACTGAAGCTTTCTTT. The V and J genes are TRBV12-3 or TRBV12-4 and TRBJ1-1, with no clear D. The V gene lost 3 bases and the J gene lost 5 bases, with 10 bases spanning the gap. This CDR3 spans 13 amino acids.

This chain connects TRBV4-1 to TRBJ1-1, with a possible D match to TRBD1 (5 bases). CDR3 length: 14 amino acids. The germline CDR1 and CDR2 sequences are MGHRA and YSYEKL. The V gene lost 4 bases and the J gene lost 0 bases, with 9 bases spanning the gap. The CDR3 loop is CASSRTDMNTEAFF. CDR3 DNA sequence: TGCGCCAGCAGCCGGACGGACATGAACACTGAAGCTTTCTTT.

V is TRBV28 and J is TRBJ1-3, with 7 bases aligning to TRBD1. CDR3 length: 15 residues. Germline lookup yields CDR1 MDHEN and CDR2 SYDVKM. Trimming took 3 bases from V and 3 from J; bases not matched to a gene: 5. For the CDR3, the DNA is TGTGCCAGCAGTTTTGCAGGGGGAGTTGGAAACACCATATATTTT. It encodes CASSFAGGVGNTIYF.